This TCR beta chain was sequenced for a study of technical replicates of blood from a handful of donors. Using immunoSEQ multiplex PCR, the repertoire was profiled, and TCRdb retains in-frame clones only, with some absent. Of approximately 51,000 clones in the sample, around 93% were seen once. With 5 bases removed from V and 5 bases from J, the gap between germline ends came to 9 bases. CDR1 MNHNY and CDR2 SVGAGI come from the germline V gene (reference sequence). The CDR3 length is 12 residues. The sample consisted of PBMCs. This chain links TRBV6-6 with TRBJ1-2; maybe TRBD1 (6 bases). This clonotype originated in a human donor in good health. Some clones in this sample may be carry-over from other donors' samples. The CDR3 region is CASSQQGYGYTF. CDR3 bases: TGTGCCAGCAGTCAACAGGGATATGGCTACACCTTC.